The source of this TCR beta chain is a study of blood T cells in healthy people across ages. This clonotype was counted at least ten times. Next came a second PCR, run for 7 to 11 cycles, which used a sample-barcoded 5' primer along with a J-beta primer mix. TCRdb passed the 5' RACE reads through MiXCR, listing each CDR3 protein once. This sample has hundreds of thousands of distinct CDR3 sequences, with less than 35% found just once. This CDR3 comprises 15 residues. Germline V CDR1 and CDR2: MNHEY, SVGEGT. J lost 1 base, V lost 1 base, and 2 bases had no gene match. Each individual donor underwent a draw of about 11 milliliters of peripheral blood.

Sequenced input: blood. The chain carries TRBV6-2 or TRBV6-3 and TRBJ2-3; the match to TRBD2 covers 7 bases. The sequence was collected from a woman at least 80 years old in good health. CDR3 protein: CASSYWRERTDTQYF. As DNA, the CDR3 is TGTGCCAGCAGTTACTGGCGGGAGCGCACAGATACGCAGTATTTT.